The text below deals with one TCR beta chain. Its antigen is currently unknown. These data belong to a study of T-cell reconstitution after alpha-beta-depleted transplantation in children. Broader study findings: The main origin of T-cell counts and diversity one year after transplant was newly produced T cells. The study reportedly traced alpha-beta T cells about two months after transplant to several hundred expanded graft clones. In some patients, recipient T cells and intrathymic progenitors surviving conditioning explained high day-60 diversity.

Using unique molecular identifiers, the investigators prepared the TCRbeta library. TCRdb processed the PCR reads anew with MiXCR; each CDR3 protein has one entry. The table lists nearly 250,000 distinct CDR3 sequences, just under 8.5% of them singletons, with approximately 6.3% in the top ten. This TCR derives from a male patient younger than 18 who had a stem cell transplant for acute lymphoblastic leukemia, so the T cells may come from the graft donor. The sample here was PBMCs, mostly from graft donor cells, taken 180 days after TCRalphabeta/CD19-depleted stem cell transplant.

DNA for the CDR3: TGCGCCAGCAGTCAATCGCCTAGCGGAGACTACAATGAGCAGTTCTTC. Its translation is CASSQSPSGDYNEQFF. The V gene is TRBV23-1, the J gene TRBJ2-1; 7 positions match TRBD2. TRBV23-1 is designated an ORF whose function remains uncertain. V shed 0 bases and J 3 bases; nucleotides not matched to a gene: 5. The CDR3 runs to 16 residues.